The rows below give T cell receptor beta chains drawn from one sample of a study of cytomegalovirus exposure and HLA in healthy donors. The protocol was immunoSEQ multiplex PCR, while the TCRdb copy is restricted to in-frame clones and leaves out a portion. The table has roughly 150,000 clones, less than 90% seen once. Sequencing input: PBMCs. These receptors were collected from a young man in good health and CMV-seropositive. The CDR3 runs from the conserved cysteine through the conserved F or W. The order of the fields is V gene, CDR3 protein.

TRBV9,CASSAASPGQVGGPDTQYF
TRBV18,CASSLYPGTSNLAEQFF
TRBV6-1,CASSEEVSGGYEQYF
TRBV11-2,CASSSNPGQSPYEQYF
TRBV4-1,CASSPIPSGSYEQYF
TRBV11-1,CASSLGLGADYEQYF
TRBV7-7,CASSLSGTSNTGELFF
TRBV5-4,CASSLEAGSTGELFF
TRBV4-1,CASSQDRQNYGYTF
TRBV7-3,CASSPSGSLNEQFF
TRBV7-2,CASSRSGLAGGSTDTQYF
TRBV9,CASSATGANNQPQHF
TRBV6-5,CASSLGLEGTEAFF
TRBV2,CASSEQGNYGYTF
TRBV7-2,CASSLVPSGGDTQYF
TRBV27,CASRPGDPHSRGGTDTQYF
TRBV23-1,CASSQSIEGGGGIQPQHF
TRBV7-9,CASSLYTDTQYF
TRBV9,CASSGRLAAPYNEQFF
TRBV11-2,CASSTYKGHQLRGQYF
TRBV5-4,CASSPTRGMNTEAFF
TRBV10-3,CAISAVADSSYEQYF
TRBV5-1,CASSLSGENTGELFF
TRBV27,CASKGGLALPYEQYF
TRBV6-1,CASSGGGGAHEQYF
TRBV28,CASGLLNEQFF
TRBV19,CASSPTGVNQPQHF
TRBV30,CAWSPRDTEDNQPQHF
TRBV5-1,CASSADRDEQYF
TRBV28,CASRGQGNSNQPQHF
TRBV5-6,CASSPRTSGRGEQYF
TRBV19,CASSRLAGGPTSLGQYF
TRBV4-1,CASSQDEALGPDTQYF